This TCR beta chain was captured in a study of blood T cell repertoires in COVID-19. This CDR3 spans 19 amino acids. V lost 4 bases to trimming and J lost 0 bases; unmatched junction nucleotides: 15. The germline CDR1 and CDR2 sequences are SNHLY and FYNNEI. Methods used by the authors: Reference gene primer amplification gave estimated nucleated cell counts. Clones were read by immunoSEQ multiplex PCR, and TCRdb kept only the in-frame ones, dropping some. V, J and clone size were drawn from that table, and D and trimming were deduced from the DNA. The profile shows 350,000 to 500,000 clones, roughly 90% of them singletons.

The chain recombines TRBV2 with TRBJ1-5; 7 positions match TRBD1. Sequencing was carried out using PBMCs or T cells enriched from blood (not recorded which). This clonotype was sampled from a woman aged 18-30 years who had been exposed to COVID-19. Here the CDR3 DNA reads TGTGCCAGCAGTGGGGTGTACCCGGGACAGACCTATAGCAATCAGCCCCAGCATTTT. Encoded protein: CASSGVYPGQTYSNQPQHF. Full variable domain (missing parts from reference TRBV2 and TRBJ1-5): EPEVTQTPSHQVTQMGQEVILRCVPISNHLYFYWYRQILGQKVEFLVSFYNNEISEKSEIFDDQFSVERPDGSNFTLKIRSTKLEDSAMYFCASSGVYPGQTYSNQPQHFGDGTRLSIL.